The 18 T cell receptor beta chains given below trace back to one sample, sequenced in a study of CD8+ T cells in alopecia areata. cDNA serving as the sequencing template came from extracted, reverse transcribed RNA. TCRdb's table, derived via immunoSEQ multiplex PCR, lists solely in-frame clones and lacks some. The sample lists 45,000 to 60,000 clones; around 96% were seen once. This specimen was CD8+ T cells sorted from blood, taken at week 0. The origin of the receptors is a human donor with alopecia areata.

The chain links TRBV11-3 to TRBJ2-4; TRBD2 might be the D (5 bases). Germline CDR1 and CDR2: SGHNT and YENEEA. The CDR3 contains 18 residues. The germline V and J ends were trimmed by 4 bases and 4 bases, with 23 bases remaining between them. In DNA form, the CDR3 reads TGTGCCAGCAGCTCCCACAGCTCTATCGAGGGCAGGAAAAACATTCAGTACTTC. This codes for CASSSHSSIEGRKNIQYF.

The rearrangement joins TRBV7-9 to TRBJ2-7, with 7 bases fitting TRBD2. CDR3 length: 16 residues. In germline, CDR1 is SEHNR, CDR2 FQNEAQ (reference sequence). The J segment lost 0 bases and the V segment lost 5 bases, leaving 10 bases of the junction unmatched. This chain's CDR3 is CASSHARGVLSYEQYF. The CDR3 DNA is TGTGCCAGCAGCCACGCCCGGGGGGTCCTCTCCTACGAGCAGTACTTC.

The chain employs TRBV4-1 and TRBJ1-1; D possibly corresponds to TRBD1 (5 bases). Germline V gives CDR1 MGHRA, CDR2 YSYEKL. Trimming stripped 1 base from V and 11 bases from J, with 17 bases between. The CDR3 sequence is 14 residues long. This CDR3 reads CASSQGAGKAKAFF. CDR3 sequence (DNA): TGCGCCAGCAGCCAAGGGGCAGGGAAGGCCAAGGCTTTCTTT.

CDR3 bases: TGCAGCGTTGAAGCACGACAGGGGGCTGGAGATACGCAGTATTTT. Protein: CSVEARQGAGDTQYF. V and J are TRBV29-1 and TRBJ2-3; 10 nucleotides align to TRBD1. The ends lost 1 base at V and 5 bases at J; junction bases unmatched: 6. CDR3 length equals 15 residues. The germline gives CDR1 SQVTM, CDR2 ANQGSEA.

This chain connects TRBV27 to TRBJ2-7, with TRBD1 matching over 8 bases. V lost 6 bases and J lost 2; bases outside the gene matches: 15. CDR1 and CDR2 from the germline V gene are MNHEY and SMNVEV (reference sequence). The CDR3 extends over 17 amino acids. The CDR3 here is CASSDLNTGTGPYEQYF. DNA for the CDR3: TGTGCCAGCAGCGATTTAAACACCGGGACAGGACCCTACGAGCAGTACTTC.

This chain uses TRBV14 with TRBJ2-1, with 8 nucleotides matching TRBD2. This CDR3 contains 18 residues. Trimming at V came to 9 bases and at J to 2 bases, leaving 18 bases not matched to a gene. In germline, CDR1 is SGHDN, CDR2 FVKESK. This chain's CDR3 is CASSQVLGLAEAYNEQFF. CDR3 nucleotide sequence: TGTGCCAGTTCTCAAGTTCTAGGACTAGCCGAGGCCTACAATGAGCAGTTCTTC.

This chain connects TRBV6-6 to TRBJ1-5; a possible D gene is TRBD1 (6 bases). Germline V CDR1 and CDR2: MNHNY, SVGAGI (reference sequence). This CDR3 contains 14 residues. V was pared by 0 bases and J by 8 bases, with 11 bases between. The CDR3 DNA follows: TGTGCCAGCAGTTACTCGGACAGTGCTGAGCCCCAGCATTTT. It is translated as CASSYSDSAEPQHF.

The rearrangement uses TRBV27 and TRBJ2-7, with 9 bases identical to TRBD1. Trimming cost V 5 bases and J 2 bases; bases outside gene matches: 7. Germline assignment: CDR1 MNHEY and CDR2 SMNVEV (reference sequence). This CDR3 region has 15 residues. The CDR3 nucleotides read TGTGCCAGCAGTCCCGGACAGGGGAGGGCCTACGAGCAGTACTTC. It is translated as CASSPGQGRAYEQYF.

The CDR3 DNA is TGTGCCAGCAGTTTAAGTGGGGGGCCGGGCTACGAGCAGTACTTC. Amino acid sequence: CASSLSGGPGYEQYF. This chain connects TRBV27 to TRBJ2-7; D might be TRBD1 or TRBD2, each matching 6 bases. Per germline, CDR1 MNHEY and CDR2 SMNVEV (reference sequence). Trimming stripped 2 bases from V and 3 bases from J, with 14 bases between. The length of the CDR3 is 15 residues.

The chain combines TRBV4-1 with TRBJ2-1, with D possibly being TRBD2 (7 bases). Deletions cut 1 base from V and 1 base from J, with 14 bases between. There are 17 residues in the CDR3. Germline V gene lookup returns CDR1 MGHRA and CDR2 YSYEKL. The CDR3 region has the DNA TGCGCCAGCAGCCAAGTTGGAGGGGGGGGATCCTACAATGAGCAGTTCTTC. This encodes CASSQVGGGGSYNEQFF.

CDR3 DNA sequence: TGCGCCAGCAGCCCGGAGTGGACTAGCGGCTACAATGAGCAGTTCTTC. It is translated as CASSPEWTSGYNEQFF. This chain links TRBV4-1 with TRBJ2-1, with TRBD2 matching 10 bases. The CDR3 loop spans 16 amino acids. CDR1 and CDR2 from the germline V gene are MGHRA and YSYEKL. V shed 4 bases, J shed 3 bases, and the junction held 6 bases outside the gene matches.

CDR3 DNA: TGTGCCAGCAGCATCCTTCCGGGACTCTCAGAGGGGGGTGAGCAGTTCTTC. It yields the protein CASSILPGLSEGGEQFF. The rearrangement links TRBV7-2 to TRBJ2-1; D may match TRBD1 or TRBD2 (6 bases each). Trimming left V 5 bases short and J 9 bases short, with 26 bases between. The V gene's germline CDR1 is SGHTA and CDR2 FQGNSA. This CDR3 has 17 amino acids.

The DNA for the CDR3 is TGTGCCAGCAGCTGGTTGGAGGGGGCCCTTACCGGGGAGCTGTTTTTT. This translates into CASSWLEGALTGELFF. The chain recombines TRBV7-8 with TRBJ2-2, with D maybe TRBD1 (7 bases). Germline CDR1 reads SGHVS; CDR2 reads FQNEAQ. The CDR3 is 16 amino acids. The germline V and J ends were trimmed by 4 bases and 5 bases, with 17 bases remaining between them.

The V call is TRBV25-1, the J call TRBJ2-6; D might be TRBD2 (6 bases). CDR1 MGHDK and CDR2 SYGVNS come from the germline V gene. Trimming removed 7 bases from V and 0 bases from J, with 7 bases in between. The CDR3 length is 14 residues. CDR3 region: CASMGGSGANVLTF. In DNA form, the CDR3 reads TGTGCCAGCATGGGGGGCTCTGGGGCCAACGTCCTGACTTTC.

The rearrangement uses TRBV27 and TRBJ2-1; weak D call: TRBD1 (5 bases). This CDR3 comprises 14 residues. V dropped 6 bases and J dropped 5 bases, with 14 bases sitting between them. The germline V gene encodes CDR1 MNHEY and CDR2 SMNVEV (reference sequence). The CDR3 is CASRTDSTDNEQFF. The CDR3 bases are TGTGCCAGCAGGACCGACAGCACCGACAATGAGCAGTTCTTC.

The chain recombines TRBV7-2 with TRBJ1-5; TRBD1 agrees at 8 bases. Germline CDR1 and CDR2: SGHTA and FQGNSA. Trimming at V came to 2 bases and at J to 5 bases, leaving 5 bases not matched to a gene. The CDR3 is made up of 15 amino acids. CDR3 DNA: TGTGCCAGCAGCTTATGGTCAGGGGGCGATCAGCCCCAGCATTTT. Translating gives CASSLWSGGDQPQHF. Combining the CDR3 with reference TRBV7-2 and TRBJ1-5 gives the whole variable domain GAGVSQSPSNKVTEKGKDVELRCDPISGHTALYWYRQSLGQGLEFLIYFQGNSAPDKSGLPSDRFSAERTGGSVSTLTIQRTQQEDSAVYLCASSLWSGGDQPQHFGDGTRLSIL.

The chain couples TRBV9 to TRBJ1-1; D is undetermined. The CDR3 loop spans 12 amino acids. Germline loops: CDR1 SGDLS, CDR2 YYNGEE. Trimming removed 3 bases from V and 10 bases from J, with 13 bases in between. CDR3 protein: CASSGGPRGAFF. Written as DNA, the CDR3 is TGTGCCAGCAGCGGAGGTCCCCGGGGAGCTTTCTTT.

CDR3 in DNA: TGTGCCAGCAGCTTAGTATCCGGCTCAGACTACGAGCAGTACTTC. Protein product: CASSLVSGSDYEQYF. The chain couples TRBV7-9 to TRBJ2-7; D remains unclear. CDR3 length equals 15 residues. V lost 1 base and J lost 3, with 13 bases in between. CDR1 and CDR2 from the germline V gene are SEHNR and FQNEAQ (reference sequence).